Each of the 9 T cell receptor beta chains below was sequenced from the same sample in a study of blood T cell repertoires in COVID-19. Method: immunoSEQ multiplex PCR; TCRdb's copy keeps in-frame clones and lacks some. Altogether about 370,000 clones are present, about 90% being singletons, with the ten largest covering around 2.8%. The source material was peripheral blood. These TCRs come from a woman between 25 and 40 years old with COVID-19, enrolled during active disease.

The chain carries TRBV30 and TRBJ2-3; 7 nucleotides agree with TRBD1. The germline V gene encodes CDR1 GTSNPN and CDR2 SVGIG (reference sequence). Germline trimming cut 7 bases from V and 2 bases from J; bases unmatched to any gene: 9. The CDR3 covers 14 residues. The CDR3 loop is CASRMGTDTDTQYF. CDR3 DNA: TGTGCCTCCCGCATGGGGACAGACACAGATACGCAGTATTTT.

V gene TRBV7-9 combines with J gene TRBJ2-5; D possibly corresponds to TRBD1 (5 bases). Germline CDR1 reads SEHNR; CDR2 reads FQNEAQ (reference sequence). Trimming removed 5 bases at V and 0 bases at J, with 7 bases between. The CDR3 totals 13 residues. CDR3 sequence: CASSRTHQETQYF. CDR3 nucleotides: TGTGCCAGCAGCCGGACACACCAAGAGACCCAGTACTTC.

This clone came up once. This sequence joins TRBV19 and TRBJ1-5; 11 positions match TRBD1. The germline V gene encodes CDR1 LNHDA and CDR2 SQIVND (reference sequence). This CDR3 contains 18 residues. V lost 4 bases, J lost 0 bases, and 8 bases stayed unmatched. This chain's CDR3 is CASSTGDRGVGSNQPQHF. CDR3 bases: TGTGCCAGTAGTACGGGGGACAGGGGGGTTGGTAGCAATCAGCCCCAGCATTTT.

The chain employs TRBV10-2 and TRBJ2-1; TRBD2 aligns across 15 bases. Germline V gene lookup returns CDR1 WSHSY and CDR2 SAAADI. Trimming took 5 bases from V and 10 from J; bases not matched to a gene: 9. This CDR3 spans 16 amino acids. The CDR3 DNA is TGCGCCAGCAGTCGATTAGGGACTAGCGGGGGGAAGGAGCAGTTCTTC. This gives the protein CASSRLGTSGGKEQFF.

CDR3 nucleotides: TGTGCCAGCAGTTACGGTCTAGCGGGAGGAATAGAGACCCAGTACTTC. Translating gives CASSYGLAGGIETQYF. The chain carries TRBV6-6 and TRBJ2-5; TRBD2 matches at 11 bases. With 2 bases clipped from V and 4 bases from J, the junction kept 6 bases outside the gene matches. The CDR3 extends over 16 amino acids. CDR1 is MNHNY, CDR2 SVGAGI, per germline (reference sequence).

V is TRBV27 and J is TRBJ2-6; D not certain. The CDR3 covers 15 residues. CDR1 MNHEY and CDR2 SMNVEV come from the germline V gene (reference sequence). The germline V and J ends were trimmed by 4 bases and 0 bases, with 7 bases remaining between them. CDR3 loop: CASSSESSGANVLTF. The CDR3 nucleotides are TGTGCCAGCAGTTCCGAGTCCTCTGGGGCCAACGTCCTGACTTTC.

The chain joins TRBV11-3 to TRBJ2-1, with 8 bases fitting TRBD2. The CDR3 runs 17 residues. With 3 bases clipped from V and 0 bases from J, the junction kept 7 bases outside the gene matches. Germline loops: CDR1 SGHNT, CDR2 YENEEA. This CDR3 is CASSFLASGFSYNEQFF. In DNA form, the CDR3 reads TGTGCCAGCAGCTTTTTGGCTAGCGGGTTCTCCTACAATGAGCAGTTCTTC.

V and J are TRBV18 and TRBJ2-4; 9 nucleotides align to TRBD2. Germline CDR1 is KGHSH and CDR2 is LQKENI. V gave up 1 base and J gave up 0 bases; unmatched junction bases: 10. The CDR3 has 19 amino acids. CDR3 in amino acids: CASSPLATSGNLAKNIQYF. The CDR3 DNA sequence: TGTGCCAGCTCACCACTTGCGACTAGCGGTAACCTAGCCAAAAACATTCAGTACTTC. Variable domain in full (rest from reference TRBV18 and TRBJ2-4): NAGVMQNPRHLVRRRGQEARLRCSPMKGHSHVYWYRQLPEEGLKFMVYLQKENIIDESGMPKERFSAEFPKEGPSILRIQQVVRGDSAAYFCASSPLATSGNLAKNIQYFGAGTRLSVL.

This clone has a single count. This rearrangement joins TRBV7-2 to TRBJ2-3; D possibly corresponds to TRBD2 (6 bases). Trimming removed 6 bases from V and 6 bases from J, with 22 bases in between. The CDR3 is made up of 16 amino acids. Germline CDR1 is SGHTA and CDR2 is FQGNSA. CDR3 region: CASSRWDGLGRDTQYF. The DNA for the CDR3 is TGTGCCAGCAGTCGATGGGACGGCTTGGGGAGGGATACGCAGTATTTT. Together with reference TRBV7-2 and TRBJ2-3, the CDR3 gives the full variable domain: GAGVSQSPSNKVTEKGKDVELRCDPISGHTALYWYRQSLGQGLEFLIYFQGNSAPDKSGLPSDRFSAERTGGSVSTLTIQRTQQEDSAVYLCASSRWDGLGRDTQYFGPGTRLTVL.